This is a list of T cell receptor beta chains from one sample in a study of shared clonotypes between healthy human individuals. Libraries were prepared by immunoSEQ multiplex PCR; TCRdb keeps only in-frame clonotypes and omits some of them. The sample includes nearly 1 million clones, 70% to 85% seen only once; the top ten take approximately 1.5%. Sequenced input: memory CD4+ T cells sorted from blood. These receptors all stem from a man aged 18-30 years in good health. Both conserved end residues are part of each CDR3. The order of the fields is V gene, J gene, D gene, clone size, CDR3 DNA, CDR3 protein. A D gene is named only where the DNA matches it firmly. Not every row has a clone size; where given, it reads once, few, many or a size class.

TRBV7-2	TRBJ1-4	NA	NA	TGTGCCAGCAGCTTAAGGGGCAGGGTGGGAGAAAAACTGTTTTTT	CASSLRGRVGEKLFF
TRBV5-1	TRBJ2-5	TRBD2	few	TGCGCCAGCAGCTTGGGACTAGCGGGGGCGGTAGAGACCCAGTACTTC	CASSLGLAGAVETQYF
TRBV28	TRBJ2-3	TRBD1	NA	TGTGCCAGCACCCCCCCGGCCGGGACAGAGGGCACAGATACGCAGTATTTT	CASTPPAGTEGTDTQYF
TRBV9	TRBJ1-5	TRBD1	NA	TGTGCCAGCAGCGTAGGAGACAGGGCCCAACAGCCCCAGCATTTT	CASSVGDRAQQPQHF
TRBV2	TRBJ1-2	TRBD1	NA	TGTGCCAGCAGCCAACAGGGGGGCGGCTATGGCTACACCTTC	CASSQQGGGYGYTF
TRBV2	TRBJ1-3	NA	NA	TGTGCCAGCAGCCGACCCAGCGGGGCCTCTGGAAACACCATATATTTT	CASSRPSGASGNTIYF
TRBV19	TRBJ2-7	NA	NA	TGTGCCAGTAGTATAGTTTGGGACACAGACTCCTACGAGCAGTACTTC	CASSIVWDTDSYEQYF
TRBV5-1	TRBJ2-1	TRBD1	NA	TGCGCCAGCAGCACGGAGACAGGGTCGGCCTACAATGAGCAGTTCTTC	CASSTETGSAYNEQFF
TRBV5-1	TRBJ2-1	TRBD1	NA	TGCGCCAGCAGCTCAGACAGGGTTGGCAATGAGCAGTTCTTC	CASSSDRVGNEQFF
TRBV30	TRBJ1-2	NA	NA	TGTGCCTGGACTCGTGAGGGCCACACTAACTATGGCTACACCTTC	CAWTREGHTNYGYTF
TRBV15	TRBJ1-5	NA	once	TGTGCCACCAGCAGAGGAAACGGCAATCAGCCCCAGCATTTT	CATSRGNGNQPQHF
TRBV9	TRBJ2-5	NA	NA	TGTGCCAGCAGCGTAGAGGGCGGGCAAGAGACCCAGTACTTC	CASSVEGGQETQYF
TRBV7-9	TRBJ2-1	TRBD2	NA	TGTGCCAGCAGCTTGGGTCTAGCGGCCTACAATGAGCAGTTCTTC	CASSLGLAAYNEQFF
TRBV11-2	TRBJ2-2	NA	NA	TGTGCCAGCAGCCACAGGTCGGGCACCGGGGAGCTGTTTTTT	CASSHRSGTGELFF
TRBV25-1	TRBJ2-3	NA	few	TGTGCCAGCAGTGACGGAGCAGGGCAGAACACAGATACGCAGTATTTT	CASSDGAGQNTDTQYF
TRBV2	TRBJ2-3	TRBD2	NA	TGTGCCAGCGCTCTAGCGGGGGGGCGCTTTAGCACAGATACGCAGTATTTT	CASALAGGRFSTDTQYF
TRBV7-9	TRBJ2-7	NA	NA	TGTGCCAGCAAATCGGACGGATCCTACGAGCAGTACTTC	CASKSDGSYEQYF
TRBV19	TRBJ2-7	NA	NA	TGTGCCAGTAGTATAGTTTCGGGGACCTACGAGCAGTACTTC	CASSIVSGTYEQYF